These 18 T cell receptor beta chains were all obtained from the same sample, sequenced in a study of cytomegalovirus exposure and HLA in healthy donors. This PCR relied on a set of 60 Vbeta primers and 13 Jbeta primers. TCRdb's copy holds only in-frame clones and misses some; the assay was immunoSEQ multiplex PCR. Of more than 100,000 clones listed, 87% are singletons. The sequencing input was PBMCs. The receptors stem from a woman under 40 in good health and CMV-seronegative.

The chain combines TRBV7-9 with TRBJ2-7; D is unresolved. CDR3 length equals 13 residues. The V end was cut by 5 bases, the J end by 3 bases, with 11 bases between. Germline V lookup: CDR1 SEHNR, CDR2 FQNEAQ (reference sequence). CDR3 DNA: TGTGCCAGCAGCCCGATGACTCGCTACGAGCAGTACTTC. Translation: CASSPMTRYEQYF.

The V gene is TRBV9, the J gene TRBJ1-2, with TRBD1 as a possible D gene (5 bases). V lost 0 bases to trimming and J lost 4 bases, with 7 bases between them. This CDR3 has 13 residues. CDR1 and CDR2 from the germline V gene are SGDLS and YYNGEE. The CDR3 spells CASSVGGGYGYTF. DNA for the CDR3: TGTGCCAGCAGCGTAGGGGGGGGCTATGGCTACACCTTC.

The rearrangement uses TRBV7-8 and TRBJ2-1; TRBD1 matches 9 bases. The CDR3 spans 14 residues. Germline V gene lookup returns CDR1 SGHVS and CDR2 FQNEAQ. Trimming at V came to 0 bases and at J to 10 bases, leaving 4 bases not matched to a gene. The CDR3 DNA follows: TGTGCCAGCAGCTTAGCCTACAGGGGGCGAGAGCAGTTCTTC. It specifies CASSLAYRGREQFF.

V gene TRBV4-2 combines with J gene TRBJ2-7; weak D call: TRBD2 (6 bases). Trimming pared 1 base from V and 4 bases from J, leaving 17 bases between. This CDR3 has 16 amino acids. Germline CDR1 is LGHNA and CDR2 is YNFKEQ. CDR3 bases: TGTGCCAGCAGCCAAGTCTCCCCGACTAGGCCGTACGAGCAGTACTTC. The encoded protein is CASSQVSPTRPYEQYF.

The genes are TRBV15 and TRBJ2-7; 9 bases agree with TRBD2. V lost 1 base to trimming and J lost 4 bases; unmatched junction nucleotides: 5. Germline CDR1 is LNHNV and CDR2 is YYDKDF (reference sequence). The CDR3 has 15 amino acids. The CDR3 region has the DNA TGTGCCACCAGCAGAGGGACTAGCGCGATATACGAGCAGTACTTC. It yields the protein CATSRGTSAIYEQYF.

V gene TRBV21-1 combines with J gene TRBJ2-7; whether TRBD1, the table's D call, matches the DNA was not checked. TRBV21-1 counts as a pseudogene. CDR3 size: 19 residues. CDR3 nucleotide sequence: TGTGCCAGCAGCCCTGTTCGGGACAGGCCCCTCTTGTGTTACTACGAGCAGTACTTC. Translating gives CASSPVRDRPLLCYYEQYF.

This clone showed up just once. The V call is TRBV4-3, the J call TRBJ2-7, with 7 bases identical to TRBD1. Germline V gives CDR1 LGHNA, CDR2 YSLEER. The V segment lost 3 bases and the J segment 5 bases; nucleotides outside the gene matches: 4. CDR3 length equals 13 residues. CDR3 DNA: TGCGCCAGCAGCCAGACGACAGGGAACGAGCAGTACTTC. Protein: CASSQTTGNEQYF.

V is TRBV5-6 and J is TRBJ2-7, with a weak D call TRBD1 (5 bases). Germline V gene sequence: CDR1 SGHDT, CDR2 YYEEEE. The V gene lost 1 base and the J gene lost 3 bases, with 8 bases spanning the gap. CDR3 length equals 13 residues. The CDR3 coding sequence is TGTGCCAGCAGCTTGACTGACAGCTACGAGCAGTACTTC. The encoded protein is CASSLTDSYEQYF.

V gene TRBV28 combines with J gene TRBJ1-5; D unresolved. V was trimmed by 6 bases and J by 0 bases, leaving 21 bases between them. Germline V CDR1 and CDR2: MDHEN, SYDVKM. The CDR3 length is 18 residues. The CDR3 spells CASRVGLLSGHSNQPQHF. CDR3 coding DNA: TGTGCCAGCAGGGTGGGGTTATTGAGCGGGCATAGCAATCAGCCCCAGCATTTT. Complete variable domain (other parts from reference TRBV28 and TRBJ1-5): DVKVTQSSRYLVKRTGEKVFLECVQDMDHENMFWYRQDPGLGLRLIYFSYDVKMKEKGDIPEGYSVSREKKERFSLILESASTNQTSMYLCASRVGLLSGHSNQPQHFGDGTRLSIL.

The genes are TRBV6-6 and TRBJ1-5; 8 positions agree with TRBD1. CDR3 length: 14 residues. Germline assignment: CDR1 MNHNY and CDR2 SVGAGI (reference sequence). Germline trimming cut 7 bases from V and 4 bases from J; bases unmatched to any gene: 6. CDR3: CASTRGQGNQPQHF. CDR3 nucleotides: TGTGCCAGCACAAGAGGACAGGGAAATCAGCCCCAGCATTTT.

The V call is TRBV9, the J call TRBJ1-6; D possibly corresponds to TRBD1 (6 bases). V was trimmed by 0 bases and J by 10 bases, leaving 17 bases between them. The CDR3 totals 16 residues. From germline, CDR1 is SGDLS and CDR2 YYNGEE. In nucleotides, the CDR3 is TGTGCCAGCAGCGTAGCTCGAGTGACAGGCGGATCACCCCTCCACTTT. Its translation: CASSVARVTGGSPLHF.

The chain has TRBV11-1 and TRBJ2-3; TRBD2 might be the D (5 bases). V was trimmed by 3 bases and J by 3 bases, leaving 10 bases between them. The CDR3 contains 14 residues. Germline lookup yields CDR1 SGHAT and CDR2 FQDESV (reference sequence). Here the CDR3 reads CASSFGVPTDTQYF. The DNA of the CDR3 is TGTGCCAGCAGCTTCGGGGTTCCGACAGATACGCAGTATTTT.

The V gene is TRBV7-9, the J gene TRBJ2-2; D is ambiguous. CDR1 and CDR2 from the germline V gene are SEHNR and FQNEAQ (reference sequence). V was shortened by 1 base and J by 0 bases, with 3 bases between the two germline ends. This CDR3 is 14 amino acids long. This CDR3 reads CASSLDTNTGELFF. The CDR3 region has the DNA TGTGCCAGCAGCTTAGACACGAACACCGGGGAGCTGTTTTTT.

This clone came up a few times. V and J are TRBV19 and TRBJ1-1; D possibly corresponds to TRBD1 (5 bases). CDR3 length: 12 residues. V lost 5 bases, J lost 4 bases, and 8 bases lay in between. Germline values: CDR1 LNHDA, CDR2 SQIVND (reference sequence). The CDR3 spells CASSQTATEAFF. The CDR3 DNA is TGTGCCAGTAGTCAGACAGCCACTGAAGCTTTCTTT.

The chain joins TRBV19 to TRBJ1-1, with unresolved D. The ends were cut back, 7 bases at V and 3 bases at J, with 12 bases in the middle. Looked up from germline, CDR1 is LNHDA and CDR2 is SQIVND (reference sequence). The CDR3 covers 13 residues. CDR3 residues: CASNPRYYTEAFF. The DNA of the CDR3 is TGTGCCAGTAACCCCAGATATTACACTGAAGCTTTCTTT. The variable domain in full, with the rest retrieved from reference TRBV19 and TRBJ1-1, is DGGITQSPKYLFRKEGQNVTLSCEQNLNHDAMYWYRQDPGQGLRLIYYSQIVNDFQKGDIAEGYSVSREKKESFPLTVTSAQKNPTAFYLCASNPRYYTEAFFGQGTRLTVV.

The rearrangement uses TRBV7-9 and TRBJ2-7; D is possibly TRBD2 (5 bases). V gave up 5 bases and J gave up 2 bases, with 19 bases separating them. Germline CDR1 reads SEHNR; CDR2 reads FQNEAQ (reference sequence). The CDR3 covers 16 residues. CDR3 sequence: CASSNSEWGAPYEQYF. CDR3 in DNA: TGTGCCAGCAGCAACTCGGAGTGGGGAGCCCCCTACGAGCAGTACTTC.

The gene calls are TRBV6-1 and TRBJ1-1, with a tentative D call TRBD1 (5 bases). CDR3 length equals 17 residues. Germline values: CDR1 MNHNS, CDR2 SASEGT. V was cut by 1 base and J by 0 bases, with 15 bases left in between. For the CDR3, the DNA is TGTGCCAGCAGTGAAGGGACAACCAGCCGTTTGAACACTGAAGCTTTCTTT. Translation gives CASSEGTTSRLNTEAFF.

This chain links TRBV5-1 with TRBJ2-7; the D gene is possibly TRBD2 (6 bases). The CDR3 runs to 13 residues. Trimming left V 0 bases short and J 5 bases short, with 9 bases between. In germline, CDR1 is SGHRS, CDR2 YFSETQ. DNA for the CDR3: TGCGCCAGCAGCTTGGCCCCGGGGGACGAGCAGTACTTC. Translation gives CASSLAPGDEQYF. Together with reference TRBV5-1 and TRBJ2-7, the CDR3 gives the full variable domain: KAGVTQTPRYLIKTRGQQVTLSCSPISGHRSVSWYQQTPGQGLQFLFEYFSETQRNKGNFPGRFSGRQFSNSRSEMNVSTLELGDSALYLCASSLAPGDEQYFGPGTRLTVT.